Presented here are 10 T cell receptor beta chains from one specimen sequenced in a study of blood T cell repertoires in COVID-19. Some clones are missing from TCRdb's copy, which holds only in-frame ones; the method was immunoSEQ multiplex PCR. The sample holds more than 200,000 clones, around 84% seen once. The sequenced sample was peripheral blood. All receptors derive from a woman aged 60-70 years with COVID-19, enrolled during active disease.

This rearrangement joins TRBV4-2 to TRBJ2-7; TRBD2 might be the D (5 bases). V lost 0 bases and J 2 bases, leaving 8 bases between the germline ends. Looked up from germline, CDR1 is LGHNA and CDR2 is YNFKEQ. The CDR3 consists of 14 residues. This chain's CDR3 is CASSQEAEAYEQYF. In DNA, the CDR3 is TGTGCCAGCAGCCAAGAAGCGGAAGCCTACGAGCAGTACTTC.

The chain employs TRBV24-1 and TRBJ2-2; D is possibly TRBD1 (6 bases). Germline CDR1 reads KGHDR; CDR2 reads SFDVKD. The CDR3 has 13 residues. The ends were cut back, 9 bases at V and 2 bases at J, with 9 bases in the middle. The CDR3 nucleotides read TGTGCCACCTGGGACACCAACACCGGGGAGCTGTTTTTT. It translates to CATWDTNTGELFF.

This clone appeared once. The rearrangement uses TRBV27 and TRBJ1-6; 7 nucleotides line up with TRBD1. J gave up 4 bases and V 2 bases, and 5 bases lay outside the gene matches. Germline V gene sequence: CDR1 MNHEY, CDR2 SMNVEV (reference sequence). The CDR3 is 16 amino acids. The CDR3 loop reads CASSLRPRGYNSPLHF. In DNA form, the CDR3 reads TGTGCCAGCAGTTTACGACCCAGGGGGTATAATTCACCCCTCCACTTT.

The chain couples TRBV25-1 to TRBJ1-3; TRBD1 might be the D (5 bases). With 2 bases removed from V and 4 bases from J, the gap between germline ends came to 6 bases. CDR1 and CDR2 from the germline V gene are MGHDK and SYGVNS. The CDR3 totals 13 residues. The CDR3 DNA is TGTGCCAGCAGTGAACCAGGGGGAAACACCATATATTTT. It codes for CASSEPGGNTIYF. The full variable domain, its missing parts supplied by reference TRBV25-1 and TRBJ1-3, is EADIYQTPRYLVIGTGKKITLECSQTMGHDKMYWYQQDPGMELHLIHYSYGVNSTEKGDLSSESTVSRIRTEHFPLTLESARPSHTSQYLCASSEPGGNTIYFGEGSWLTVV.

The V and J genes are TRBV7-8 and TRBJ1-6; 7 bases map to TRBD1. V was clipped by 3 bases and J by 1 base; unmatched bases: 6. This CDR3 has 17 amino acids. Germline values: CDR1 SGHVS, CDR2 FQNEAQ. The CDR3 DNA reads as TGTGCCAGCAGCTTGAACAGGGGAGGATCCTATAATTCACCCCTCCACTTT. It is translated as CASSLNRGGSYNSPLHF.

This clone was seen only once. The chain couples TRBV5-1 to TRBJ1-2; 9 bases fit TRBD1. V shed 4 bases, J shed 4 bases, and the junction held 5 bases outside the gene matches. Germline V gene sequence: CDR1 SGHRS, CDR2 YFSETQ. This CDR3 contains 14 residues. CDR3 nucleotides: TGCGCCAGCAGCCCGGCGACAGGGGGCTATGGCTACACCTTC. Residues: CASSPATGGYGYTF. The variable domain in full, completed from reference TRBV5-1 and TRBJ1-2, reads KAGVTQTPRYLIKTRGQQVTLSCSPISGHRSVSWYQQTPGQGLQFLFEYFSETQRNKGNFPGRFSGRQFSNSRSEMNVSTLELGDSALYLCASSPATGGYGYTFGSGTRLTVV.

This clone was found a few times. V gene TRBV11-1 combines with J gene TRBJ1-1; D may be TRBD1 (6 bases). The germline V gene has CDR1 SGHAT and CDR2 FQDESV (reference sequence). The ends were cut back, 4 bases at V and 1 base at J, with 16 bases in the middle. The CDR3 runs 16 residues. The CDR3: CASSSEQGRRNTEAFF. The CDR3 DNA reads TGTGCCAGCAGCTCGGAACAGGGCAGGAGGAACACTGAAGCTTTCTTT.

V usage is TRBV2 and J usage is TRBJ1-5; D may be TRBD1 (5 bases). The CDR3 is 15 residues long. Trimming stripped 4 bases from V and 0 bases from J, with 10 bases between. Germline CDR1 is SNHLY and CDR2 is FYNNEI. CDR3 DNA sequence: TGTGCCAGCAGTGCCAGGGTGCGTAGCAATCAGCCCCAGCATTTT. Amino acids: CASSARVRSNQPQHF.

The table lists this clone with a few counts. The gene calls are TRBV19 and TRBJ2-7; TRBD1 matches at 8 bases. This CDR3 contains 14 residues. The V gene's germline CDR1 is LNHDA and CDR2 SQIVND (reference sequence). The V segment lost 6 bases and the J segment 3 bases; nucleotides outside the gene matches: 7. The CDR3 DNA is TGTGCCAGTAGCGCAGGACAGGGAAGCTACGAGCAGTACTTC. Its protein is CASSAGQGSYEQYF.

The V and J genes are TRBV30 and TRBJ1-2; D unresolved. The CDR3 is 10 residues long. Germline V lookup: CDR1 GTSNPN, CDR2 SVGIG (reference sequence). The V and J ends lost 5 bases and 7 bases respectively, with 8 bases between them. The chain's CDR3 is CAWGRSGYTF. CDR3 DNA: TGTGCCTGGGGGAGGAGTGGCTACACCTTC.